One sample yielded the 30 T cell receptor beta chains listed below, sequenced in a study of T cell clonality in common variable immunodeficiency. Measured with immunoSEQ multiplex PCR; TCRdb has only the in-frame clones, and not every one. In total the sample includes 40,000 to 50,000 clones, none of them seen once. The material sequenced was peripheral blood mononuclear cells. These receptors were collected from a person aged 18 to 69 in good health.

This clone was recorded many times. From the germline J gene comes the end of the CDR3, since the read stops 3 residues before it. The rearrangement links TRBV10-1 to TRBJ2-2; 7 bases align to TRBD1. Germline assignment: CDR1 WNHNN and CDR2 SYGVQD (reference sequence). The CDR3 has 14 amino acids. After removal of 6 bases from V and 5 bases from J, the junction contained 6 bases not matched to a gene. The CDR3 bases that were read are TGCGCCAGCAGCGTCGGACAGGAGACCGGGGAG. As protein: CASSVGQETGE. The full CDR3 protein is CASSVGQETGELFF.

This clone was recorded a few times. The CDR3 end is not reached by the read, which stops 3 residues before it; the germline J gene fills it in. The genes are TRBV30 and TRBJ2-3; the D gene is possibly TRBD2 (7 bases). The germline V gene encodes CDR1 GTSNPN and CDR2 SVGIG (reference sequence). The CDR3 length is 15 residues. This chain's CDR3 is CAWMPRGASQETQYF. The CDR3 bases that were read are TGTGCCTGGATGCCTCGGGGGGCCAGCCAAGAGACG.

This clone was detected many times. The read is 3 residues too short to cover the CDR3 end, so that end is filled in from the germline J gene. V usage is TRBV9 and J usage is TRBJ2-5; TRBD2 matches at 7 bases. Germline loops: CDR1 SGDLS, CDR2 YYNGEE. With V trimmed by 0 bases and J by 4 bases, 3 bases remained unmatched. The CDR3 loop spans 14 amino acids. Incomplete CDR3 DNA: TGTGCCAGCAGCGTAGGGGGGGAGGGAGAGACC. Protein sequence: CASSVGGEGET. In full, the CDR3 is CASSVGGEGETQYF.

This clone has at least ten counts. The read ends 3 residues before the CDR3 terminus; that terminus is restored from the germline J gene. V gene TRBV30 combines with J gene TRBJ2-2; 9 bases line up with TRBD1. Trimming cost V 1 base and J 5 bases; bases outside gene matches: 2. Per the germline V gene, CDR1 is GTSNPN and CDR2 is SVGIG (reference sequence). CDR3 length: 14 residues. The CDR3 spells CAWSGGTGTGELFF. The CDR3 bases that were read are TGTGCCTGGAGTGGAGGGACAGGGACCGGGGAG.

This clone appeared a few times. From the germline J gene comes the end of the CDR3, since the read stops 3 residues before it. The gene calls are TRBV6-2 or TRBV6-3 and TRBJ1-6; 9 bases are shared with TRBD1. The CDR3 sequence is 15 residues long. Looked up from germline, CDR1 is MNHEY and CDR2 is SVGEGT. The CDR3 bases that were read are TGTGCCAGCAGTTACCTGGGACAGGGTGGAGAGTCC. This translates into CASSYLGQGGES. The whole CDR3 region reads CASSYLGQGGESLHF.

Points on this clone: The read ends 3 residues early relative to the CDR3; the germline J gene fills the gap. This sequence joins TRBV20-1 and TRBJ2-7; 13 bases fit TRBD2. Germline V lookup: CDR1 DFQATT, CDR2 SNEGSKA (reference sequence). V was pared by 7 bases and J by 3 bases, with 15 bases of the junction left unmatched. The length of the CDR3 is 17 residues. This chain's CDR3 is CSVEKTSGGTKNYEQYF. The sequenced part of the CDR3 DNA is TGCAGTGTCGAGAAGACTAGCGGGGGGACGAAAAACTACGAG.

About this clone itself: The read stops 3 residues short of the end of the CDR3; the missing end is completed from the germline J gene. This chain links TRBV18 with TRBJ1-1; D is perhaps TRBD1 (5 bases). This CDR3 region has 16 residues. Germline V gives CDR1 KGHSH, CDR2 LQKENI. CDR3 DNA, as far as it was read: TGTGCCAGCTCAAAGTCCGGGGCTAGCGGGGCAGAGACA. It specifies CASSKSGASGAET. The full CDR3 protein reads CASSKSGASGAETAFF.

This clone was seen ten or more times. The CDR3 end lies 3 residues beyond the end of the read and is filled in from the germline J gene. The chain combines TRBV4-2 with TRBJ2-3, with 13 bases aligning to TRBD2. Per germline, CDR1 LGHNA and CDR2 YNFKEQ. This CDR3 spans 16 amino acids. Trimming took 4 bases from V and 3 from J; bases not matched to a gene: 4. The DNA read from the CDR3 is TGTGCCAGCAGCCCGGGACTAGCGGGGAGAACAGATACG. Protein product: CASSPGLAGRTDT. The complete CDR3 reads CASSPGLAGRTDTQYF.

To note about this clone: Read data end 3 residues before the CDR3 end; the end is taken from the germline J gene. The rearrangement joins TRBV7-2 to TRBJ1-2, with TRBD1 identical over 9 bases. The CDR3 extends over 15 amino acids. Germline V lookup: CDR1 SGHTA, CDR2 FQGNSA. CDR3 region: CASSLGQGPSYDYTF. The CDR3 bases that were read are TGTGCCAGCAGCTTGGGACAGGGACCATCCTACGAC.

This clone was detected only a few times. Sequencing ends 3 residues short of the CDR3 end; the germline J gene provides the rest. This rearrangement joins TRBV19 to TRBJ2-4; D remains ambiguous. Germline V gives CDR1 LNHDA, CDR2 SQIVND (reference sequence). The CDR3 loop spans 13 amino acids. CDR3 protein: CASSIWSEYGQYF. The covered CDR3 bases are TGTGCCAGTAGTATTTGGTCAGAGTATGGT.

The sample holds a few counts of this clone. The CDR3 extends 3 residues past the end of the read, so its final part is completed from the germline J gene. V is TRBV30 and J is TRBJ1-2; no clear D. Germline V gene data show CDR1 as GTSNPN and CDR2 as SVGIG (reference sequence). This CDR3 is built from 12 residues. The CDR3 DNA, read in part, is TGTGCCTGGAGTCCCGCGGGAGAACAC. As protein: CAWSPAGEH. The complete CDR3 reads CAWSPAGEHYTF.

Partial CDR3 DNA: TGTGCCAGCAATCAGGGCGGCTATGGT. This gives the protein CASNQGGYG. From start to end, the CDR3 is CASNQGGYGQYF. The chain carries TRBV2 and TRBJ2-4, with D tentatively TRBD1 (5 bases). The read falls 3 residues short of the CDR3 end, and the missing part is taken from the germline J gene. The germline V gene has CDR1 SNHLY and CDR2 FYNNEI. The CDR3 is made up of 12 amino acids.

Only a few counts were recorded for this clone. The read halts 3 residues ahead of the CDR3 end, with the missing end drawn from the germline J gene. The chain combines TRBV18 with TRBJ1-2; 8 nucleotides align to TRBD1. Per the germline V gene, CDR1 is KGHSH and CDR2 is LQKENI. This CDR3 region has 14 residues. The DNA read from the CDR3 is TGTGCCAGCTCAGAAACAGGGGGGAACTACGAC. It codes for CASSETGGNYD. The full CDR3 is CASSETGGNYDYTF.

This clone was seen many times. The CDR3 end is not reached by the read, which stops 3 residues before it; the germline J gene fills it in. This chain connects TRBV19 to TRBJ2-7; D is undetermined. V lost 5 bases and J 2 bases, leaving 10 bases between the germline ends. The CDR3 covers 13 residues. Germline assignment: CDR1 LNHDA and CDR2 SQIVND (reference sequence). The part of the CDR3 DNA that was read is TGTGCCAGTAGTTCCGGGTCCCCCTACGAG. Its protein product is CASSSGSPYE. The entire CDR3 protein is CASSSGSPYEQYF.

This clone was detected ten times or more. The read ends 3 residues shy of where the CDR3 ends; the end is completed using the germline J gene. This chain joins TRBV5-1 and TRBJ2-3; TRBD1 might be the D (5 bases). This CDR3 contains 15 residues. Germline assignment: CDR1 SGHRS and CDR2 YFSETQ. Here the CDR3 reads CASSLEGHSNQPQYF. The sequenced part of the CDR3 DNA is TGCGCCAGCAGCTTGGAGGGGCATAGCAATCAGCCG.

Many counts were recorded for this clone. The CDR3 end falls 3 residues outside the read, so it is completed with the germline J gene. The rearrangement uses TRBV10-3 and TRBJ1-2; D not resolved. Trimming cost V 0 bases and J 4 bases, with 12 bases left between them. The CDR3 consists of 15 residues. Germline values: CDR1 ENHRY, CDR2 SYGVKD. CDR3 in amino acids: CAISESLGLSYGYTF. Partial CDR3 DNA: TGTGCCATCAGTGAGTCGCTCGGACTGAGCTATGGC.

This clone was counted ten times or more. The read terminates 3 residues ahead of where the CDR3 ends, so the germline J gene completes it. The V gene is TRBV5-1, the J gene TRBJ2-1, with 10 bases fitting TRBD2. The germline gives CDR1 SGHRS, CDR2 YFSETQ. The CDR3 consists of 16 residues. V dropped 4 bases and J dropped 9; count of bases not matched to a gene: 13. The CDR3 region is CASSPGGTSGVGEQFF. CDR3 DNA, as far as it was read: TGCGCCAGCAGCCCGGGGGGAACTAGCGGGGTAGGTGAG. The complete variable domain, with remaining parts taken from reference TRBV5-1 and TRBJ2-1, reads KAGVTQTPRYLIKTRGQQVTLSCSPISGHRSVSWYQQTPGQGLQFLFEYFSETQRNKGNFPGRFSGRQFSNSRSEMNVSTLELGDSALYLCASSPGGTSGVGEQFFGPGTRLTVL.

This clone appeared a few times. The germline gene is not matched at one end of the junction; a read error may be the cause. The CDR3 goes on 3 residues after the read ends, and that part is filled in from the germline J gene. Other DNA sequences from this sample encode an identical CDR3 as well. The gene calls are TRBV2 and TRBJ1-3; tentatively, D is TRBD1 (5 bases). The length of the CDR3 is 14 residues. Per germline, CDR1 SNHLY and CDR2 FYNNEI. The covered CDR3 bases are TGTGCCAGCAAGGGGAGTAACTCTGGAAACACA. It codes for CASKGSNSGNT. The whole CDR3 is CASKGSNSGNTIYF. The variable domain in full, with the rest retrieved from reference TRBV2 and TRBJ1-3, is EPEVTQTPSHQVTQMGQEVILRCVPISNHLYFYWYRQILGQKVEFLVSFYNNEISEKSEIFDDQFSVERPDGSNFTLKIRSTKLEDSAMYFCASKGSNSGNTIYFGEGSWLTVV.

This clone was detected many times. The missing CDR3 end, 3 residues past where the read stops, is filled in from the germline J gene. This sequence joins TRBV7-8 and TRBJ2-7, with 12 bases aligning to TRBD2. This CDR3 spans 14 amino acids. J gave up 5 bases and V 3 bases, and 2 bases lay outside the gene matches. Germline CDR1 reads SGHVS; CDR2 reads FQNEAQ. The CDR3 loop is CASSLSSGGDEQYF. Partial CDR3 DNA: TGTGCCAGCAGCTTGTCTAGCGGGGGGGACGAG.

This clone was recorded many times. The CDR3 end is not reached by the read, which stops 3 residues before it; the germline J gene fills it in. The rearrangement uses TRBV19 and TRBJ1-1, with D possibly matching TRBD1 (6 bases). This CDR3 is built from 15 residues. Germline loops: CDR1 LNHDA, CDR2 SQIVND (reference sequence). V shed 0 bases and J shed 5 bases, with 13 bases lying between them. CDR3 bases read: TGTGCCAGTAGTATAGATCGGGGGGGCGGGACTGAA. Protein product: CASSIDRGGGTE. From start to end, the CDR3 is CASSIDRGGGTEAFF.

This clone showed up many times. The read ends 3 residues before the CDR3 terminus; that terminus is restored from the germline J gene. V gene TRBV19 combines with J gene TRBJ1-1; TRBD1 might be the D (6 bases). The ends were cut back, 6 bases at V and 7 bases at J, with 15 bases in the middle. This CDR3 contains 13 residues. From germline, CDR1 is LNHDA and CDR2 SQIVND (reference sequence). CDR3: CASRKRGTSEAFF. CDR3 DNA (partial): TGTGCCAGTAGAAAGCGGGGGACAAGTGAA. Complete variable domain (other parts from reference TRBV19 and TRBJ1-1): DGGITQSPKYLFRKEGQNVTLSCEQNLNHDAMYWYRQDPGQGLRLIYYSQIVNDFQKGDIAEGYSVSREKKESFPLTVTSAQKNPTAFYLCASRKRGTSEAFFGQGTRLTVV.

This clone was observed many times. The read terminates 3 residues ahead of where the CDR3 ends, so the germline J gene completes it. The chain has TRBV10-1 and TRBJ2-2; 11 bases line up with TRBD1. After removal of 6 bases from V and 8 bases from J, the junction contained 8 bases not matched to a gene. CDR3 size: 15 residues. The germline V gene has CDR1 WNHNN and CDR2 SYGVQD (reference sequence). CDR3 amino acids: CASRAGTGGSGELFF. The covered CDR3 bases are TGCGCCAGCAGAGCCGGGACAGGGGGTTCGGGGGAG.

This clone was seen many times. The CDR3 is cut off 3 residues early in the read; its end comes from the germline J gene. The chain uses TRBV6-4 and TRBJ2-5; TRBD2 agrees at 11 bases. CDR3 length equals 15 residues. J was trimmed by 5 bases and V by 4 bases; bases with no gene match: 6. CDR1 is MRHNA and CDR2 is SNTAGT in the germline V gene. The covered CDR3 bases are TGTGCCAGCAGTGCCGTAGCGGGGGGGCAGGAGACC. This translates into CASSAVAGGQET. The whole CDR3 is CASSAVAGGQETQYF.

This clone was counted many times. The covered CDR3 bases are TGTGCCAGCTCACCACTAGTTGGGGAG. As protein: CASSPLVGE. The whole CDR3 sequence is CASSPLVGELFF. The V call is TRBV18, the J call TRBJ2-2; the D is unclear. The read ends 3 residues early relative to the CDR3; the germline J gene fills the gap. The V gene's germline CDR1 is KGHSH and CDR2 LQKENI. V dropped 1 base and J dropped 8 bases, with 5 bases sitting between them. The CDR3 totals 12 residues. The whole variable domain, remainder taken from reference TRBV18 and TRBJ2-2, is NAGVMQNPRHLVRRRGQEARLRCSPMKGHSHVYWYRQLPEEGLKFMVYLQKENIIDESGMPKERFSAEFPKEGPSILRIQQVVRGDSAAYFCASSPLVGELFFGEGSRLTVL.

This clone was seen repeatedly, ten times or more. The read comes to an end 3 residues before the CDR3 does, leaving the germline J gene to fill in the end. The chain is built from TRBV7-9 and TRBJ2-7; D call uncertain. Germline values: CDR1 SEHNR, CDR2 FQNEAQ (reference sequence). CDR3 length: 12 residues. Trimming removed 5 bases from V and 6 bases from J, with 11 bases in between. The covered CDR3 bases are TGTGCCAGCAGCCTCAGGTCAGCCGAG. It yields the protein CASSLRSAE. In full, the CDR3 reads CASSLRSAEQYF.

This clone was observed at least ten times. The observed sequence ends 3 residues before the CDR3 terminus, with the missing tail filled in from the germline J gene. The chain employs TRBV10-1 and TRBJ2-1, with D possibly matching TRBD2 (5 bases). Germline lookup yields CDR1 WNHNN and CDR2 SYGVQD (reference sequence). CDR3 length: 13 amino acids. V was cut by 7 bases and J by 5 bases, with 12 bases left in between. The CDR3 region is CASTEGPHNEQFF. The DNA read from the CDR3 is TGCGCCAGCACCGAGGGTCCCCACAATGAG.

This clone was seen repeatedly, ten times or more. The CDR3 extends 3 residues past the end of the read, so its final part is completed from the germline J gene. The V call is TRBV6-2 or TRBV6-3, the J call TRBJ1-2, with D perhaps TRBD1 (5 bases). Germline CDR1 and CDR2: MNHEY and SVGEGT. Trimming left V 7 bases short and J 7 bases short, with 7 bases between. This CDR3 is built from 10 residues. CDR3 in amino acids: CASTQGGYTF. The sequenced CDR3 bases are TGTGCCAGCACGCAGGGTGGC.

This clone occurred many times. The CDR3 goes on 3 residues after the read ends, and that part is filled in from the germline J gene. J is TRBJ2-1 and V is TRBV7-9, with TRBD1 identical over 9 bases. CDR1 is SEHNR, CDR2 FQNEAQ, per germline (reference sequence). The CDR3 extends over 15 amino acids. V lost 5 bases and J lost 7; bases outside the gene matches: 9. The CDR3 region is CASSDRTGAENEQFF. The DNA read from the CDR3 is TGTGCCAGCAGCGACAGGACAGGGGCAGAAAATGAG.

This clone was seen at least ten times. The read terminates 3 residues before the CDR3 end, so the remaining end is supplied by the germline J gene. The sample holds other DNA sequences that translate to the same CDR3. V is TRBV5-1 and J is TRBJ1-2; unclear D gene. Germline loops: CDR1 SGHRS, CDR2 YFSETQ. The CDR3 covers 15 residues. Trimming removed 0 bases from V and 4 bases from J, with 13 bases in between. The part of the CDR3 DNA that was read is TGCGCCAGCAGCTTGGACGGTACAGCCCCCTATGGC. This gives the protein CASSLDGTAPYG. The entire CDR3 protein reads CASSLDGTAPYGYTF.

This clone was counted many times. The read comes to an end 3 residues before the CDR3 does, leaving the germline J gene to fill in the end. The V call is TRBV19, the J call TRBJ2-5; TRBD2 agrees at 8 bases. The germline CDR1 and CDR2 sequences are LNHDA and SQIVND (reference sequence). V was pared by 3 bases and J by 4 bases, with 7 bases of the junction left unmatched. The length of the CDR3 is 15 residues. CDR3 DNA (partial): TGTGCCAGTAGTATGATAACGGGGGGGCGAGAGACC. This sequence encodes CASSMITGGRET. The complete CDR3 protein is CASSMITGGRETQYF.